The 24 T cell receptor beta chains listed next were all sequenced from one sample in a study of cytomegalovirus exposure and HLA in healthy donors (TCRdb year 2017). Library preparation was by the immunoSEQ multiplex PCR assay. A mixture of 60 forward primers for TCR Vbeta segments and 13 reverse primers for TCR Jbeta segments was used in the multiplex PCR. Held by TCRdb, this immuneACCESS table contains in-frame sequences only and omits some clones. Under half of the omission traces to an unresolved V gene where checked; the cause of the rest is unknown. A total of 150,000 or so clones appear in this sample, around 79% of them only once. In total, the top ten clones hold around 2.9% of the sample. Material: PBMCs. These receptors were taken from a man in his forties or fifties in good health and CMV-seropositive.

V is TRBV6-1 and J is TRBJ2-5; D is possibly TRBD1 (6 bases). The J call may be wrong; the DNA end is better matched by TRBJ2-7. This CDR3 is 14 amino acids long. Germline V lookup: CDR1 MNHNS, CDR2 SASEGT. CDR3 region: CASSEGPAGVEQYF. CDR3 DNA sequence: TGTGCCAGCAGTGAAGGGCCCGCAGGGGTCGAGCAGTACTTC.

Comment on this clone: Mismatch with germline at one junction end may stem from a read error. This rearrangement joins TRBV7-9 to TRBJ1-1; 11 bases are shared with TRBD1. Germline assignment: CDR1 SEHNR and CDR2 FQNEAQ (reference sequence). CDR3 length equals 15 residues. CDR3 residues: CSSSPDRGLGTEAFF. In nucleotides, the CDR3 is TGTTCCAGCAGCCCGGACAGGGGGCTGGGCACTGAAGCTTTCTTT.

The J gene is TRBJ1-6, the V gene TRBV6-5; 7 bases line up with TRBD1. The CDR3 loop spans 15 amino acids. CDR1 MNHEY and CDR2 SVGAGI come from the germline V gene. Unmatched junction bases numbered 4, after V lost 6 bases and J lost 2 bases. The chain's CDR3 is CASRQTGTYNSPLHF. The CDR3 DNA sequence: TGTGCCAGCAGACAGACAGGGACCTATAATTCACCCCTCCACTTT.

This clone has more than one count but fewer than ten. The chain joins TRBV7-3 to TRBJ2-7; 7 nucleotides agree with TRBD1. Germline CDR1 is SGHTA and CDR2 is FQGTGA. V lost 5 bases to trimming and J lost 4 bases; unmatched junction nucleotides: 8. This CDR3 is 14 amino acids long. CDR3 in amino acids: CASSLDREPYEQYF. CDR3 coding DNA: TGTGCCAGCAGCCTCGACAGGGAGCCGTACGAGCAGTACTTC.

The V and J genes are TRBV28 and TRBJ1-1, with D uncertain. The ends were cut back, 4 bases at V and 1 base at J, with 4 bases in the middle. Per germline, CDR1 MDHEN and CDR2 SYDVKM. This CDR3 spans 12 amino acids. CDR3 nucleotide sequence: TGTGCCAGCAGTTCGCGGAACACTGAAGCTTTCTTT. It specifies CASSSRNTEAFF.

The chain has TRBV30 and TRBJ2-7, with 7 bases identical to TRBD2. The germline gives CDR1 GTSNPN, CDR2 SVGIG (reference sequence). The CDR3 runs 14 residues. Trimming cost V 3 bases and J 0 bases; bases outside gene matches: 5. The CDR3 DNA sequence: TGTGCCTGGAGCCGGGGCGGGAGCTCCTACGAGCAGTACTTC. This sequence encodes CAWSRGGSSYEQYF.

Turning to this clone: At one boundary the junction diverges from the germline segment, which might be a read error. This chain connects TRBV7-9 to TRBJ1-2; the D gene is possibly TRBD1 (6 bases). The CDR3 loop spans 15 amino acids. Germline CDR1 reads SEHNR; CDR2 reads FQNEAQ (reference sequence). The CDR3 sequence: CSSSGGRGPPYGYTF. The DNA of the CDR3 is TGTTCCAGCAGCGGGGGCAGGGGCCCTCCCTATGGCTACACCTTC.

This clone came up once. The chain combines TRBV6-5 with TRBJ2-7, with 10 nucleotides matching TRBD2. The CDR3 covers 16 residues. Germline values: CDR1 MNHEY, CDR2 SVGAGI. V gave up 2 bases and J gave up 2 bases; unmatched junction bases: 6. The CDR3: CASSYTRTSGPYEQYF. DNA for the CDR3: TGTGCCAGCAGTTACACCCGGACTAGCGGACCCTACGAGCAGTACTTC.

This chain's CDR3 is CASSRDTTYEQYF. The DNA of the CDR3 is TGTGCCAGCAGCAGGGACACCACCTACGAGCAGTACTTC. The J gene is TRBJ2-7, the V gene TRBV7-3, with a tentative D call TRBD1 (6 bases). Germline V gene lookup returns CDR1 SGHTA and CDR2 FQGTGA. This CDR3 spans 13 amino acids. V was cut by 5 bases and J by 2 bases, with 10 bases left in between.

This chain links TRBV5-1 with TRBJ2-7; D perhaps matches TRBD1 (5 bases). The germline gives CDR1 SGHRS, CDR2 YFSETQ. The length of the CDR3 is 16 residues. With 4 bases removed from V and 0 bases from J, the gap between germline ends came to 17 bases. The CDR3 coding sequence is TGCGCCAGCAGCCCAGGAATCAGGGTCGACTCCTACGAGCAGTACTTC. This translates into CASSPGIRVDSYEQYF.

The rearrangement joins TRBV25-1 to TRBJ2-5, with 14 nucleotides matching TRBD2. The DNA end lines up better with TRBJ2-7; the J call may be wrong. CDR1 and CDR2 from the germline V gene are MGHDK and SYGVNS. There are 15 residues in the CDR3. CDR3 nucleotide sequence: TGTGCCAGCAGTCCGGGACTAGCGGGGGATTACGAGCAGTACTTC. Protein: CASSPGLAGDYEQYF.

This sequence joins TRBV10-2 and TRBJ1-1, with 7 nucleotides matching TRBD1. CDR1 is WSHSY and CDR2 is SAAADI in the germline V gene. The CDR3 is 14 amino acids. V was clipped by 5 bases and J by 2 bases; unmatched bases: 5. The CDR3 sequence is CASSPTGVNTEAFF. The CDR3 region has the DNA TGCGCCAGCAGTCCAACAGGGGTTAACACTGAAGCTTTCTTT.

CDR3 coding DNA: TGTGCCAGCAGCTTGACAGGGACCGGTGAGCAGTTCTTC. This gives the protein CASSLTGTGEQFF. The V gene is TRBV5-4, the J gene TRBJ2-1, with a tentative D call TRBD1 (6 bases). V was cut by 1 base and J by 9 bases, with 11 bases left in between. This CDR3 spans 13 amino acids. Germline values: CDR1 SGHNT, CDR2 YYREEE (reference sequence).

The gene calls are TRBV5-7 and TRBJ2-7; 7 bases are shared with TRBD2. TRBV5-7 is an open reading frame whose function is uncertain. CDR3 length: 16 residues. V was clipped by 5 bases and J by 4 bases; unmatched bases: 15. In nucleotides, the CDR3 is TGTGCCAGCAGGCACACGGGGGGTTACCCCGGGTACGAGCAGTACTTC. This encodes CASRHTGGYPGYEQYF.

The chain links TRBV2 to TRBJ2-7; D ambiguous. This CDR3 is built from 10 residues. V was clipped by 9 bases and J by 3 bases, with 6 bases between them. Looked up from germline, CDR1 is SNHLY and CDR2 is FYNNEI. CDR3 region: CASAVYEQYF. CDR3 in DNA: TGTGCCAGTGCAGTCTACGAGCAGTACTTC.

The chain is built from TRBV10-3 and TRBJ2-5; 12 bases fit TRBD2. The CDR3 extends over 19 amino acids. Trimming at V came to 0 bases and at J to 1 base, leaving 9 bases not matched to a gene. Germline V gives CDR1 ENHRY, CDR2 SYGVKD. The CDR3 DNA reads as TGTGCCATCAGTGAGTCGTCGCCTAGCGGGAGGGCATTCCAAGAGACCCAGTACTTC. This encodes CAISESSPSGRAFQETQYF.

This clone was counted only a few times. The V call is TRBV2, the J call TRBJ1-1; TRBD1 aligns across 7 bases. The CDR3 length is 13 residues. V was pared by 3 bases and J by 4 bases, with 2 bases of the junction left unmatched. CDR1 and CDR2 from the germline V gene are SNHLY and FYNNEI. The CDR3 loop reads CASSETGPTEAFF. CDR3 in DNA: TGTGCCAGCAGTGAGACAGGGCCCACTGAAGCTTTCTTT.

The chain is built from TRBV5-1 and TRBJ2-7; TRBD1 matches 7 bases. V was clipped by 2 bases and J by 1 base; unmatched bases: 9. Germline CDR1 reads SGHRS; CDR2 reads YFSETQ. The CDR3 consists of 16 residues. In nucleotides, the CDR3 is TGCGCCAGCAGCTTTGAGGGGGCCAGGAGGTCCTACGAGCAGTACTTC. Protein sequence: CASSFEGARRSYEQYF.

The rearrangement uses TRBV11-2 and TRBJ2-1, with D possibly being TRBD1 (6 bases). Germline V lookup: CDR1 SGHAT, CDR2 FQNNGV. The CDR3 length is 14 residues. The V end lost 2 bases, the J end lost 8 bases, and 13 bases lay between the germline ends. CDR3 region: CASSLWDTLDEQFF. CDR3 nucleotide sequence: TGTGCCAGCAGCTTATGGGACACCCTCGATGAGCAGTTCTTC.

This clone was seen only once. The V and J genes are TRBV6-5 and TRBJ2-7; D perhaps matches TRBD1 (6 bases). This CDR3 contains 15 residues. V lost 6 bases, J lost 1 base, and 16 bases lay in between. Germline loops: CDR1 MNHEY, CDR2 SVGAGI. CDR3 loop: CASSPTGLGSYEQYF. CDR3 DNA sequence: TGTGCCAGCAGCCCAACAGGGTTAGGATCCTACGAGCAGTACTTC.

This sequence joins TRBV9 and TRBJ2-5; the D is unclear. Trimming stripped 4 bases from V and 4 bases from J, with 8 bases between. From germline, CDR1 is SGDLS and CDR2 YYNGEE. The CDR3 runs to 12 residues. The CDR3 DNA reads TGTGCCAGCAGCCCCACCGGAGAGACCCAGTACTTC. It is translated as CASSPTGETQYF. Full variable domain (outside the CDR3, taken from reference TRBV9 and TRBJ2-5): DSGVTQTPKHLITATGQRVTLRCSPRSGDLSVYWYQQSLDQGLQFLIQYYNGEERAKGNILERFSAQQFPDLHSELNLSSLELGDSALYFCASSPTGETQYFGPGTRLLVL.

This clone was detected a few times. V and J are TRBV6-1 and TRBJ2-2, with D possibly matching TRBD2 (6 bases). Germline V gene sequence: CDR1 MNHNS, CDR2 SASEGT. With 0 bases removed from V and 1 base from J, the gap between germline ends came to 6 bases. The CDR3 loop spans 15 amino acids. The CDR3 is CASSEASGNTGELFF. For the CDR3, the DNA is TGTGCCAGCAGTGAAGCTAGCGGGAACACCGGGGAGCTGTTTTTT.

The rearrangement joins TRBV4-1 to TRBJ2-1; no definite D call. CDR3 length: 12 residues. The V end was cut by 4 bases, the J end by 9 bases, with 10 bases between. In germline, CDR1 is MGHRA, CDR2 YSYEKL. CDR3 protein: CASSPRPGEQFF. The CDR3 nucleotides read TGCGCCAGCAGCCCCCGCCCCGGTGAGCAGTTCTTC.

This CDR3 reads CASSPTGVGNTIYF. In DNA form, the CDR3 reads TGTGCCAGCAGCCCAACAGGGGTTGGAAACACCATATATTTT. V and J are TRBV6-5 and TRBJ1-3, with TRBD1 matching 7 bases. The V gene end was trimmed by 6 bases and the J gene end by 3 bases; junction bases not matched to a gene: 5. Per germline, CDR1 MNHEY and CDR2 SVGAGI. The CDR3 is made up of 14 amino acids.